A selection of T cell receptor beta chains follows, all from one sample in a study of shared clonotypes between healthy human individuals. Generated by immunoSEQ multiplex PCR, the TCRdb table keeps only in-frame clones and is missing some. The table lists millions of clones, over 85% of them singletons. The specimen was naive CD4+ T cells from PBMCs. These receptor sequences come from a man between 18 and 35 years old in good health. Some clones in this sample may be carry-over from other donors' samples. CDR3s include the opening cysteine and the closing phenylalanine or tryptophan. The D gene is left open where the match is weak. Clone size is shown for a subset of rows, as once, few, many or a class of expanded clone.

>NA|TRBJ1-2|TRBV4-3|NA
CASSQNLDGDGYTF
TGCGCCAGCAGCCAGAACCTTGACGGGGACGGCTACACCTTC
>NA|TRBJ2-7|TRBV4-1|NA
CASGRGGGSSSYEQYF
TGCGCCAGCGGTAGGGGGGGAGGGAGTAGCTCCTACGAGCAGTACTTC
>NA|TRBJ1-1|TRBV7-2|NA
CASSLVSGRTEAFF
TGTGCCAGCAGCTTAGTGTCAGGACGTACTGAAGCTTTCTTT
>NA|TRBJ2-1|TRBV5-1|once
CASSLTSFSKQFF
TGCGCCAGCAGCCTAACTAGTTTTTCCAAGCAGTTCTTC
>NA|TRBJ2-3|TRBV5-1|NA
CASTLRGTDTQYF
TGCGCCAGCACCTTAAGGGGCACAGATACGCAGTATTTT
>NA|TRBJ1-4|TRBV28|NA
CASSLPGAATNEKLFF
TGTGCCAGCAGTCTCCCGGGGGCAGCCACAAATGAAAAACTGTTTTTT
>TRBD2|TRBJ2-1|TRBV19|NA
CATQKGLAGGPRAYNEQFF
TGTGCCACCCAAAAGGGACTAGCGGGAGGGCCTAGGGCTTACAATGAGCAGTTCTTC
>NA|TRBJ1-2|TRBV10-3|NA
CAIASTTYNYGYTF
TGTGCCATCGCGTCAACTACTTATAACTATGGCTACACCTTC
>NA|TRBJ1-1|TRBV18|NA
CASSPTGGQNTEAFF
TGTGCCAGCTCACCTACGGGAGGACAGAACACTGAAGCTTTCTTT
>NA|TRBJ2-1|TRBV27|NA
CASSFGRSSYNEQFF
TGTGCCAGCAGTTTCGGCAGGAGCTCCTACAATGAGCAGTTCTTC
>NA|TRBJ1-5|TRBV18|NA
CASSPVGQSLNQPQHF
TGTGCCAGCTCACCAGTTGGACAGAGCCTGAATCAGCCCCAGCATTTT
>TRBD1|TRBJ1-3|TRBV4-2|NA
CASSQAPQGARGNTIYF
TGTGCCAGCAGCCAAGCCCCTCAGGGGGCAAGAGGAAACACCATATATTTT
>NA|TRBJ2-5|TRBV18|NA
CASSPPASLGTQYF
TGTGCCAGCTCACCACCGGCCAGTTTAGGGACCCAGTACTTC
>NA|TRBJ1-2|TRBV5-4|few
CASSQSNYGYTF
TGTGCCAGCAGCCAGTCCAACTATGGCTACACCTTC
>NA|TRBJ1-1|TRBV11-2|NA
CASSSSGNTEAFF
TGTGCCAGCAGCTCCTCGGGGAACACTGAAGCTTTCTTT
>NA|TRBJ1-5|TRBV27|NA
CASRGAADRASAQHF
TGTGCCAGCAGGGGGGCAGCCGATCGGGCATCGGCCCAGCATTTT
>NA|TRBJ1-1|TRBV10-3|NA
CATTGGLNTEAFF
TGTGCCACCACGGGGGGGCTGAACACTGAAGCTTTCTTT
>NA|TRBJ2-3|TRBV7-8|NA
CASTSWRGSDTQYF
TGTGCCAGCACCTCATGGAGGGGCTCGGATACGCAGTATTTT
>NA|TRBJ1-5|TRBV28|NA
CASSPRRNQPQHF
TGTGCCAGCAGTCCCCGCAGGAATCAGCCCCAGCATTTT
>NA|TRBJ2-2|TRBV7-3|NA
CASSEGLGTGELFF
TGTGCCAGCAGTGAGGGCTTGGGCACCGGGGAGCTGTTTTTT
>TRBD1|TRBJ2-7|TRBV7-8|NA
CASSTNRGQILYEQYF
TGTGCCAGCAGCACAAACCGGGGACAGATACTTTACGAGCAGTACTTC
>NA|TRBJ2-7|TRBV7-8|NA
CASSFADTSSYEQYF
TGTGCCAGCAGCTTTGCTGACACGAGCTCCTACGAGCAGTACTTC
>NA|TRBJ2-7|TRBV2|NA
CASLLGPYEQYF
TGTGCCAGCCTTCTAGGACCCTACGAGCAGTACTTC
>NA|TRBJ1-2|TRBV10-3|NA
CAITVDSNYGYTF
TGTGCCATCACGGTTGACTCAAACTATGGCTACACCTTC
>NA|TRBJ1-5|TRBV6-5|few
CASKPGIEGNQPQHF
TGTGCCAGTAAACCGGGGATCGAAGGCAATCAGCCCCAGCATTTT
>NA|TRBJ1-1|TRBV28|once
CASSVMNTEAFF
TGTGCCAGCAGCGTTATGAACACTGAAGCTTTCTTT
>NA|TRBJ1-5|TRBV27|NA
CASSFRDTGGNQPQHF
TGTGCCAGCAGTTTCCGGGACACCGGGGGCAATCAGCCCCAGCATTTT
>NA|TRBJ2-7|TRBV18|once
CASSPLAPPYEQYF
TGTGCCAGCTCACCACTTGCGCCCCCCTACGAGCAGTACTTC
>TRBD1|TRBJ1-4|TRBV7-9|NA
CASSLDWDRGPTANEKLFF
TGTGCCAGCAGCTTAGATTGGGACAGGGGGCCCACGGCTAATGAAAAACTGTTTTTT
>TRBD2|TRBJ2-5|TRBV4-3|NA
CASSQAAGGGGTQYF
TGCGCCAGCAGCCAAGCAGCGGGAGGAGGGGGGACCCAGTACTTC
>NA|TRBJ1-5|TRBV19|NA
CASSIVSGGSNQPQHF
TGTGCCAGTAGTATAGTTTCTGGAGGGAGCAATCAGCCCCAGCATTTT
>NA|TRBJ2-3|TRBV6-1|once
CASSESGLARDTQYF
TGTGCCAGCAGTGAAAGTGGCCTAGCGAGGGATACGCAGTATTTT
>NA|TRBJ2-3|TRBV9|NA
CASSVDDPVSGGTQYF
TGTGCCAGCAGCGTAGACGATCCGGTCAGTGGCGGTACGCAGTATTTT
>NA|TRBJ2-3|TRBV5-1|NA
CASSLKNTDTQYF
TGCGCCAGCAGCTTGAAAAACACAGATACGCAGTATTTT
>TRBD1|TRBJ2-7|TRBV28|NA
CASSLGQGASYEQYF
TGTGCCAGCAGTTTGGGGCAGGGGGCCTCCTACGAGCAGTACTTC
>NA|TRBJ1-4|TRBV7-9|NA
CASSPRPGGDGKLFF
TGTGCCAGCAGCCCTCGTCCGGGGGGAGACGGAAAACTGTTTTTT
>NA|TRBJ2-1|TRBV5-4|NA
CASSFESGAAYNEQFF
TGTGCCAGCAGCTTTGAGTCGGGAGCGGCCTACAATGAGCAGTTCTTC
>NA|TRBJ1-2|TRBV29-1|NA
CSVEVWGGDGYTF
TGCAGCGTTGAAGTGTGGGGAGGTGATGGCTACACCTTC